The following is a TCR beta chain sequence with its context. This entry is derived from a study of blood T cell repertoires in COVID-19. At the level of the study: Researchers got acute and convalescent COVID-19 samples from the United States, Italy and Spain.

Sequenced by immunoSEQ multiplex PCR; TCRdb stores in-frame clones only, minus some. This repertoire shows under 300,000 clones, 70% to 90% found once; its top ten account for less than 15%. The CDR3 is 13 residues long. Trimming pared 5 bases from V and 8 bases from J, leaving 12 bases between. Germline V CDR1 and CDR2: SGHAT, FQNNGV. Seattle researchers signed up patients amid active infection and tracked them longitudinally. Sequencing was performed on peripheral blood. This TCR was sampled from a woman in her 70s with COVID-19, enrolled during active disease. This chain links TRBV11-2 with TRBJ2-2, with a tentative D call TRBD2 (6 bases). CDR3 DNA sequence: TGTGCCAGCAGCGTGACCGGGGGAGGGGAGCTGTTTTTT. It yields the protein CASSVTGGGELFF.